A single sample gave rise to the 3 T cell receptor beta chains below, sequenced in a study of T cells in Graves' hyperthyroidism and ophthalmopathy. TCR beta CDR3 region amplification was performed from RNA transcripts. TCR CDR3 regions were first amplified by RT-PCR with HTBI primers. TCRdb ran MiXCR on the multiplex PCR reads and lists one entry per CDR3 protein. Seen here are over 250,000 distinct CDR3 sequences, around 15% observed once, and the top ten hold around 55%. The sequenced material came from blood. These receptors originate from an older woman with Graves' ophthalmopathy.

This chain connects TRBV28 to TRBJ2-7; the match to TRBD1 covers 7 bases. After removal of 3 bases from V and 5 bases from J, the junction contained 7 bases not matched to a gene. Per germline, CDR1 MDHEN and CDR2 SYDVKM. CDR3 length equals 14 residues. This CDR3 is CASSFRDSLDEQYF. CDR3 coding DNA: TGTGCCAGCAGTTTCCGGGACAGTCTCGACGAGCAGTACTTC.

At least ten counts were recorded for this clonotype. The rearrangement joins TRBV2 to TRBJ1-1; no clear D gene. The CDR3 sequence is 15 residues long. The V gene's germline CDR1 is SNHLY and CDR2 FYNNEI. V was clipped by 4 bases and J by 8 bases, with 20 bases between them. CDR3 DNA sequence: TGTGCCAGCAGTGTAGGGTTTGGAGCTTGGATCGAAGCTTTCTTT. Translating gives CASSVGFGAWIEAFF.

This clonotype has only a few counts. The chain uses TRBV6-2 or TRBV6-3 and TRBJ1-5, with a weak D call TRBD1 (5 bases). V was trimmed by 2 bases and J by 7 bases, leaving 15 bases between them. CDR3 length: 15 residues. Germline V gene sequence: CDR1 MNHEY, CDR2 SVGEGT. CDR3 in DNA: TGTGCCAGCAGTTACGGGCAGGGTATCTCCCAGCCCCAGCATTTT. Translating it yields CASSYGQGISQPQHF.